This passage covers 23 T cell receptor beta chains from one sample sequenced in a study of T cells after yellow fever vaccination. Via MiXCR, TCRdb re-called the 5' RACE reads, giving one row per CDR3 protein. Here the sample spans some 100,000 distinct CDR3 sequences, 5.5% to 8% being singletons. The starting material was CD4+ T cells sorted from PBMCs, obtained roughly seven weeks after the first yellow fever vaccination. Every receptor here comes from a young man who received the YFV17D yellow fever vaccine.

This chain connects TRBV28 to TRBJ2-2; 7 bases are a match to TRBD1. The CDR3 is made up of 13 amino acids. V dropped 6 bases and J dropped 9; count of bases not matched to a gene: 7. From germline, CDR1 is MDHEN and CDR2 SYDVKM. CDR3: CASRNGQARELFF. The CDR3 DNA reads TGTGCCAGCAGAAATGGACAGGCCAGGGAGCTGTTTTTT.

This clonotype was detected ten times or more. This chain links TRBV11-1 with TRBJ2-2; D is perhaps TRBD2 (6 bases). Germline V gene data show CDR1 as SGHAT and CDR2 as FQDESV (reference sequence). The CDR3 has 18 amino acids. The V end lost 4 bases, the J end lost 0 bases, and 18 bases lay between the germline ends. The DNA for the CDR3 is TGTGCCAGCAGCTCGGGAACGGGGGATCACTCGAACACCGGGGAGCTGTTTTTT. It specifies CASSSGTGDHSNTGELFF.

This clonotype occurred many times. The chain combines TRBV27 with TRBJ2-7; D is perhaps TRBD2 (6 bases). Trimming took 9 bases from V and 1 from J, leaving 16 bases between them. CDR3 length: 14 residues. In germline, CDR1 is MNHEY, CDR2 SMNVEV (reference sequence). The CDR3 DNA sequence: TGTGCCAGACCTGCTCGGGGGAATTCCTACGAGCAGTACGTC. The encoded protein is CARPARGNSYEQYV.

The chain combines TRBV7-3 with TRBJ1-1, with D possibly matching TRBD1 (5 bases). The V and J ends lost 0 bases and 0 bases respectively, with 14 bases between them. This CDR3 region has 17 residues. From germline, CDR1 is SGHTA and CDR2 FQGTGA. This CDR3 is CASSLTPGIGMNTEAFF. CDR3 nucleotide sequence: TGTGCCAGCAGCTTAACCCCAGGGATAGGGATGAACACTGAAGCTTTCTTT.

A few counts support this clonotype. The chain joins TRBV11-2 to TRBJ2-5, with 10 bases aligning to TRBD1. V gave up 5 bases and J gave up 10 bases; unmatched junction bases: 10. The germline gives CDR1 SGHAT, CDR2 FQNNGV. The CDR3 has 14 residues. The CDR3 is CASSPPAGTGDQYF. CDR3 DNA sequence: TGTGCCAGCAGCCCCCCAGCCGGGACAGGGGACCAGTACTTC. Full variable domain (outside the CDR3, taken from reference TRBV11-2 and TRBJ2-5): EAGVAQSPRYKIIEKRQSVAFWCNPISGHATLYWYQQILGQGPKLLIQFQNNGVVDDSQLPKDRFSAERLKGVDSTLKIQPAKLEDSAVYLCASSPPAGTGDQYFGPGTRLLVL.

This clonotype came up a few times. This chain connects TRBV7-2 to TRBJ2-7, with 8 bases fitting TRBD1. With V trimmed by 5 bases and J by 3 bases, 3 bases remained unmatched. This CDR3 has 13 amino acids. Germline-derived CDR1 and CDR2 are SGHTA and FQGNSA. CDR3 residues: CASSLTGDYEQYF. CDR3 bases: TGTGCCAGCAGCCTGACAGGGGACTACGAGCAGTACTTC.

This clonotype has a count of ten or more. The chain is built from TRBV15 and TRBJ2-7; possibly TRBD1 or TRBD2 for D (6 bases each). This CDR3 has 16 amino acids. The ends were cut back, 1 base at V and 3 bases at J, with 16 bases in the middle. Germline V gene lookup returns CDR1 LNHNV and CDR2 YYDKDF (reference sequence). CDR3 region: CATSRGMLGGNYEQYF. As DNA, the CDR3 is TGTGCCACCAGCAGAGGAATGTTAGGGGGGAACTACGAGCAGTACTTC.

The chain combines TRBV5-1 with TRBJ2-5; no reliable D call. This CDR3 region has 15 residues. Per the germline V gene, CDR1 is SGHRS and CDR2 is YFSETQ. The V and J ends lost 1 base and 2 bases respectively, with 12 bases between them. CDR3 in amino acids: CASSLMRRIQETQYF. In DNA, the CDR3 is TGCGCCAGCAGCTTGATGAGACGAATACAAGAGACCCAGTACTTC.

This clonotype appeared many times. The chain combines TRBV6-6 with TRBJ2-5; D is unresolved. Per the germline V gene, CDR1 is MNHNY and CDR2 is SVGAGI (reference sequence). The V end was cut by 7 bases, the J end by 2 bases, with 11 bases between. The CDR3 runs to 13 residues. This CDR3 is CASTHPGQETQYF. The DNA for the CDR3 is TGTGCCAGCACTCACCCTGGGCAAGAGACCCAGTACTTC.

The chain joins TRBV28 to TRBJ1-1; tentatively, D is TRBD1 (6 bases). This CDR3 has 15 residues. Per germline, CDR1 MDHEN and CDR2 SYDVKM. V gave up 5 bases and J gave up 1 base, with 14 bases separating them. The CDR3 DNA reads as TGTGCCAGCAGTACGGGGGGGGGGCGGAACACTGAAGCTTTCTTT. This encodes CASSTGGGRNTEAFF.

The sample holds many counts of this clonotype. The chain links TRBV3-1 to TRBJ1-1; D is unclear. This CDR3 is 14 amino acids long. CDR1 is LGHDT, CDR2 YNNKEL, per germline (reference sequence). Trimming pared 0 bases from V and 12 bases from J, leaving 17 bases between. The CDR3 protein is CASSQDLRDDVTFF. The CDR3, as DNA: TGTGCCAGCAGCCAAGATTTGCGAGACGATGTAACTTTCTTT. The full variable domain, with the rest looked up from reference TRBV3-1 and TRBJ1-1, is DTAVSQTPKYLVTQMGNDKSIKCEQNLGHDTMYWYKQDSKKFLKIMFSYNNKELIINETVPNRFSPKSPDKAHLNLHINSLELGDSAVYFCASSQDLRDDVTFFGQGTRLTVV.

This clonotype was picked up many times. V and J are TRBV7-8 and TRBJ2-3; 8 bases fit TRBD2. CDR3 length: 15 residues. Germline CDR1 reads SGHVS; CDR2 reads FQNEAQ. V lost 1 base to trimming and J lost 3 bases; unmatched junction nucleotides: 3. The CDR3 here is CASSLVRGGTDTQYF. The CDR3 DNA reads TGTGCCAGCAGCTTAGTACGGGGGGGGACAGATACGCAGTATTTT.

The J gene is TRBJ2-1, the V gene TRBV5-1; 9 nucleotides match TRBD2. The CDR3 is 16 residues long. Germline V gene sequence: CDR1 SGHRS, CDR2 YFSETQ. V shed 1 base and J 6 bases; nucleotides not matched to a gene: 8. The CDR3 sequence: CASSLFRRGGGNEQFF. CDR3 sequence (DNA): TGCGCCAGCAGCTTGTTTCGGCGGGGGGGGGGCAATGAGCAGTTCTTC.

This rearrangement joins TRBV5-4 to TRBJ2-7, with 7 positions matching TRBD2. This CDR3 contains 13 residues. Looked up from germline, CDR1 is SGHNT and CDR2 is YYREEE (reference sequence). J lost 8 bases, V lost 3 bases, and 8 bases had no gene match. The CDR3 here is CASSWGGGLQQYV. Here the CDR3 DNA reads TGTGCCAGCAGCTGGGGGGGAGGGCTCCAGCAGTACGTC.

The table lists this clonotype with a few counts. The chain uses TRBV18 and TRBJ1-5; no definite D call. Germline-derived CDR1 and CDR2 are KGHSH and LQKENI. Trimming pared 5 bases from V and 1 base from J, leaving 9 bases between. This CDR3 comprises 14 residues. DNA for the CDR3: TGTGCCAGCTCAGGGCAGGAGAGCAATCAGCCCCAGCATTTT. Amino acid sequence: CASSGQESNQPQHF. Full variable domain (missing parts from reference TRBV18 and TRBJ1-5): NAGVMQNPRHLVRRRGQEARLRCSPMKGHSHVYWYRQLPEEGLKFMVYLQKENIIDESGMPKERFSAEFPKEGPSILRIQQVVRGDSAAYFCASSGQESNQPQHFGDGTRLSIL.

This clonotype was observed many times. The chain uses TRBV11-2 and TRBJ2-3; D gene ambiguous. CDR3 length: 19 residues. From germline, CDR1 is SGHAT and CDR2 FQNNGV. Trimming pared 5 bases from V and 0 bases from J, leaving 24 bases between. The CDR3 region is CASSRHSVSFFTSTDTQYF. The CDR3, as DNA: TGTGCCAGCAGCCGTCACTCGGTCTCGTTCTTCACTAGCACAGATACGCAGTATTTT. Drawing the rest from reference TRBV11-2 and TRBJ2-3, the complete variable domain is EAGVAQSPRYKIIEKRQSVAFWCNPISGHATLYWYQQILGQGPKLLIQFQNNGVVDDSQLPKDRFSAERLKGVDSTLKIQPAKLEDSAVYLCASSRHSVSFFTSTDTQYFGPGTRLTVL.

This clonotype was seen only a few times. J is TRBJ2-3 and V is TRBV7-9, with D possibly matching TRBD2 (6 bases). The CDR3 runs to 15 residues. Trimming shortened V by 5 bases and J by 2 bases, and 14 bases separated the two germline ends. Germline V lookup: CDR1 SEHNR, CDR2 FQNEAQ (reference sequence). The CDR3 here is CASSVRGLITDTQYF. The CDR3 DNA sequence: TGTGCCAGCAGCGTACGGGGACTCATCACAGATACGCAGTATTTT.

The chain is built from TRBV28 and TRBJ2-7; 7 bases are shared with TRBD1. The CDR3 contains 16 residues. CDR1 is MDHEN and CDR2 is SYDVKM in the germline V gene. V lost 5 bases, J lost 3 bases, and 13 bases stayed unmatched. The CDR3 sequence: CASSPSTQGKYYEQYV. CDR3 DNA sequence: TGTGCCAGCAGTCCATCCACACAGGGGAAATACTACGAGCAGTACGTC.

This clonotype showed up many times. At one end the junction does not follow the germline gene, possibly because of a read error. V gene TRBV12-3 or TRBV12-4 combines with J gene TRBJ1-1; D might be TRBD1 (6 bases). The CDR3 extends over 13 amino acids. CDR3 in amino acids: CASRFGQNIEAFF. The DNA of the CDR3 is TGTGCCAGCAGATTTGGACAGAACATTGAAGCTTTCTTT.

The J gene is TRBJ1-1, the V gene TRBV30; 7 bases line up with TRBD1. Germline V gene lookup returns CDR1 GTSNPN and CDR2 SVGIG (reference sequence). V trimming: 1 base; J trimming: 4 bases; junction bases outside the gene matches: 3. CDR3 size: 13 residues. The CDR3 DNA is TGTGCCTGGAGTGGACAGGGTGCCACTGAAGCTTTCTTT. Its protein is CAWSGQGATEAFF.

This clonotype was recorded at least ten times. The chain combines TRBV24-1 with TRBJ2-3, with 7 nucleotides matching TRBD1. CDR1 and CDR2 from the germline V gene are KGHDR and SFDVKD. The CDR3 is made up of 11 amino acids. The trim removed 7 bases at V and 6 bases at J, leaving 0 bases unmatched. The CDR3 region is CATRQGDTQYF. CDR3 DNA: TGTGCCACCAGACAGGGGGATACGCAGTATTTT.

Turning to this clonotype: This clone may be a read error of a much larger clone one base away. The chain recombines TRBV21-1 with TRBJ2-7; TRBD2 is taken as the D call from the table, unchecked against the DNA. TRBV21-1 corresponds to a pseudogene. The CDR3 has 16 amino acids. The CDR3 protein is CASSKESSGGGGEQYV. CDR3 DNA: TGTGCCAGCAGCAAAGAGTCTAGCGGGGGCGGAGGCGAGCAGTACGTC.

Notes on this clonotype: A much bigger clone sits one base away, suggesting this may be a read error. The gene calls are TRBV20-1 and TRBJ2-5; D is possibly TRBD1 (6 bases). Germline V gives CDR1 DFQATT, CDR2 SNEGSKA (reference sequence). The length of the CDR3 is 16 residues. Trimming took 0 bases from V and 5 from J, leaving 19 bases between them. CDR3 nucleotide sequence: TGCAGTGCTAGAGATCCACTAGAGGGGGTCCGGGAGACCCAGTACTTC. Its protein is CSARDPLEGVRETQYF.